The following is a T cell receptor (beta chain) sequence with its context. Its matching antigen is unknown. Generated by immunoSEQ multiplex PCR, the TCRdb table keeps only in-frame clones and is missing some. The sample includes 150,000 to 200,000 clones, about 85% of them seen just once. Trimming stripped 4 bases from V and 5 bases from J, with 11 bases between. There are 12 residues in the CDR3. Germline V gives CDR1 GTSNPN, CDR2 SVGIG (reference sequence). This sample stems from a study of cytomegalovirus exposure and HLA in healthy donors. Study details: The use of the same platform for the approximately 130 validation repertoires and the 600 to 800 first-cohort repertoires was reported by a later analysis. Study observations and caveats: According to reports, the classifier identified cytomegalovirus status with high specificity and sensitivity. In vitro checks showed that three CMV-associated chains really do target CMV antigens. A list of more than 150 TCR beta chains associated with cytomegalovirus was given.

Specimen: PBMCs. The receptor was derived from a man younger than 35 in good health and CMV-seropositive. The chain couples TRBV30 to TRBJ1-2; D gene ambiguous. This CDR3 reads CAWTLGLYGYTF. Here the CDR3 DNA reads TGTGCCTGGACCTTAGGACTGTATGGCTACACCTTC.